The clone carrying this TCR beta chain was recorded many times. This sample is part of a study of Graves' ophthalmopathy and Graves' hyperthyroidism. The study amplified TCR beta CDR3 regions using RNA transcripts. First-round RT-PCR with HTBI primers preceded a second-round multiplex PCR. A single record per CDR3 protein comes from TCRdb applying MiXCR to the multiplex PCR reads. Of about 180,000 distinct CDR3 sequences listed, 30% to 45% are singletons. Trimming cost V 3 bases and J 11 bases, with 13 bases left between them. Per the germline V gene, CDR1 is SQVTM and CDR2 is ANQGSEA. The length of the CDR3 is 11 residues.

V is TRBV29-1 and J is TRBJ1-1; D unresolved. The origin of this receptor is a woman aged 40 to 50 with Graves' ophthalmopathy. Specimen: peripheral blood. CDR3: CSVEGRDKAFF. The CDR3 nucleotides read TGCAGCGTTGAGGGTCGAGACAAGGCTTTCTTT.